Each of the 21 T cell receptor beta chains below was sequenced from the same sample in a study of PD-1 blockade in mismatch repair-deficient tumors (dated by TCRdb to the late 2010s). The library was obtained by the immunoSEQ multiplex PCR assay. TCRdb holds this immuneACCESS table with in-frame rearrangements only. Some clones are missing; in checked studies, unresolved V genes explain under half, and the rest has no known cause. The sample includes 80,000 to 130,000 clones, with 70% to 85% observed a single time. Jointly, the top ten make up about 6.3% of the sample. Material: peripheral blood, obtained 35 to 37 weeks after starting pembrolizumab. The receptor set was obtained from an adult with mismatch repair-deficient cancer.

The table lists this clone with a few counts. The J gene is TRBJ1-2, the V gene TRBV14; TRBD1 might be the D (6 bases). Trimming left V 4 bases short and J 4 bases short, with 13 bases between. This CDR3 has 14 amino acids. The germline V gene has CDR1 SGHDN and CDR2 FVKESK. The CDR3 sequence is CASSPQDRPYGYTF. The DNA for the CDR3 is TGTGCCAGCAGCCCGCAAGACAGGCCCTATGGCTACACCTTC.

Points on this clone: This CDR3 is also generated by other DNA sequences in the sample. The V call is TRBV5-4, the J call TRBJ1-1, with no clear D. This CDR3 region has 13 residues. Germline-derived CDR1 and CDR2 are SGHNT and YYREEE (reference sequence). V was pared by 0 bases and J by 0 bases, with 3 bases between. CDR3 in amino acids: CASSLGVNTEAFF. The CDR3 nucleotides are TGTGCCAGCAGCTTGGGGGTGAACACTGAAGCTTTCTTT.

Only one count was recorded for this clone. The J gene is TRBJ1-1, the V gene TRBV5-4; no reliable D call. Trimming stripped 0 bases from V and 2 bases from J, with 8 bases between. The length of the CDR3 is 14 residues. Germline CDR1 and CDR2: SGHNT and YYREEE (reference sequence). As DNA, the CDR3 is TGTGCCAGCAGCTTGGGGGGTGACAACACTGAAGCTTTCTTT. Translated: CASSLGGDNTEAFF.

This rearrangement joins TRBV5-1 to TRBJ2-6; D may correspond to TRBD1 or TRBD2 (5 bases each). The V gene lost 3 bases and the J gene lost 8 bases, with 18 bases spanning the gap. The CDR3 totals 16 residues. CDR1 is SGHRS, CDR2 YFSETQ, per germline. CDR3: CASSSSSGLTSNVLTF. The CDR3 region has the DNA TGCGCCAGCAGCTCTTCGTCGGGGCTTACTTCCAACGTCCTGACTTTC.

The chain employs TRBV7-9 and TRBJ1-2; tentative D call: TRBD1 (5 bases). From germline, CDR1 is SEHNR and CDR2 FQNEAQ (reference sequence). Between the trimmed V and J ends, which lost 5 bases and 7 bases, there was a span of 14 bases. The CDR3 covers 13 residues. The CDR3, as DNA: TGTGCCAGCAGCCCCCGGGGGGTAGGTGGCTACACCTTC. Translation: CASSPRGVGGYTF.

The rearrangement uses TRBV6-6 and TRBJ1-1; D is unclear. The V end was cut by 0 bases, the J end by 0 bases, with 5 bases between. Germline V lookup: CDR1 MNHNY, CDR2 SVGAGI (reference sequence). This CDR3 is built from 14 residues. The CDR3: CASSYSGLNTEAFF. The CDR3 DNA follows: TGTGCCAGCAGTTACTCCGGACTGAACACTGAAGCTTTCTTT.

This rearrangement joins TRBV9 to TRBJ2-7; 11 bases line up with TRBD2. Germline V gene lookup returns CDR1 SGDLS and CDR2 YYNGEE. CDR3 length equals 15 residues. J lost 7 bases, V lost 4 bases, and 10 bases had no gene match. CDR3 nucleotides: TGTGCCAGCAGCACATTAGCGGGAGGGCCAGGGGAGCAGTACTTC. Residues: CASSTLAGGPGEQYF.

The genes are TRBV19 and TRBJ1-1, with 8 bases aligning to TRBD1. Trimming cost V 6 bases and J 3 bases; bases outside gene matches: 18. The CDR3 consists of 18 residues. The germline V gene has CDR1 LNHDA and CDR2 SQIVND (reference sequence). CDR3 protein: CASSKPVNRGKSDTEAFF. CDR3 bases: TGTGCCAGTAGCAAACCGGTGAACAGGGGGAAGAGTGACACTGAAGCTTTCTTT.

V and J are TRBV7-6 and TRBJ1-3, with D possibly being TRBD1 (5 bases). The CDR3 is made up of 16 amino acids. Trimming took 1 base from V and 0 from J, leaving 10 bases between them. Germline lookup yields CDR1 SGHVS and CDR2 FNYEAQ. The chain's CDR3 is CASSLEAGRSGNTIYF. CDR3 in DNA: TGTGCCAGCAGCTTAGAGGCGGGACGCTCTGGAAACACCATATATTTT.

The chain employs TRBV9 and TRBJ2-2; the D gene could be TRBD1 or TRBD2 (6 bases each). V lost 1 base, J lost 6 bases, and 13 bases lay in between. The CDR3 is 15 residues long. CDR1 is SGDLS, CDR2 YYNGEE, per germline. CDR3 DNA: TGTGCCAGCAGCGTAAAGGACAGCGGGCCCGGGGAGCTGTTTTTT. Its translation: CASSVKDSGPGELFF.

The rearrangement joins TRBV5-4 to TRBJ2-5; 9 positions agree with TRBD2. The CDR3 has 12 amino acids. CDR1 SGHNT and CDR2 YYREEE come from the germline V gene (reference sequence). The J segment lost 13 bases and the V segment lost 3 bases, leaving 7 bases of the junction unmatched. CDR3 in DNA: TGTGCCAGCAGCTCAACCGGGACTAGCCCGTACTTC. Residues: CASSSTGTSPYF.

This rearrangement joins TRBV11-2 to TRBJ1-2, with D tentatively TRBD1 (6 bases). Trimming removed 5 bases at V and 10 bases at J, with 14 bases between. The CDR3 covers 12 residues. Germline CDR1 reads SGHAT; CDR2 reads FQNNGV. This chain's CDR3 is CASSAQGGFYTF. CDR3 nucleotides: TGTGCCAGCAGCGCACAGGGCGGGTTCTACACCTTC. Looking up the rest from reference TRBV11-2 and TRBJ1-2 gives the full variable domain: EAGVAQSPRYKIIEKRQSVAFWCNPISGHATLYWYQQILGQGPKLLIQFQNNGVVDDSQLPKDRFSAERLKGVDSTLKIQPAKLEDSAVYLCASSAQGGFYTFGSGTRLTVV.

The chain recombines TRBV9 with TRBJ2-3; 7 bases align to TRBD2. The CDR3 has 14 amino acids. CDR1 is SGDLS, CDR2 YYNGEE, per germline. The V gene end was trimmed by 4 bases and the J gene end by 5 bases; junction bases not matched to a gene: 7. The CDR3 region is CASSPQRGGDTQYF. As DNA, the CDR3 is TGTGCCAGCAGCCCTCAGCGGGGAGGAGATACGCAGTATTTT.

The J gene is TRBJ2-1, the V gene TRBV5-1; no definite D call. Trimming pared 3 bases from V and 8 bases from J, leaving 12 bases between. The V gene's germline CDR1 is SGHRS and CDR2 YFSETQ. The CDR3 covers 13 residues. The CDR3 sequence: CASSSSDVYEQFF. The CDR3 bases are TGCGCCAGCAGCTCCTCGGACGTTTATGAGCAGTTCTTC.

This clone was observed a handful of times. The chain is built from TRBV18 and TRBJ2-1, with 10 bases that match TRBD2. The CDR3 has 15 amino acids. V gave up 4 bases and J gave up 6 bases; unmatched junction bases: 6. Germline lookup yields CDR1 KGHSH and CDR2 LQKENI. The CDR3 spells CASSLGGLAPNEQFF. The CDR3, as DNA: TGTGCCAGCTCACTCGGGGGACTAGCGCCCAATGAGCAGTTCTTC.

The gene calls are TRBV7-9 and TRBJ2-2, with a weak D call TRBD2 (6 bases). With 1 base removed from V and 6 bases from J, the gap between germline ends came to 18 bases. The CDR3 covers 17 residues. Germline lookup yields CDR1 SEHNR and CDR2 FQNEAQ (reference sequence). The CDR3 loop is CASSLVAGQEEAGELFF. As DNA, the CDR3 is TGTGCCAGCAGCTTAGTCGCGGGGCAGGAGGAAGCCGGGGAGCTGTTTTTT.

The chain recombines TRBV6-5 with TRBJ1-1, with 7 bases matching TRBD1. The junction had 0 bases not matched to a gene; V was cut back by 7 bases and J by 1 base. The CDR3 has 12 amino acids. Germline assignment: CDR1 MNHEY and CDR2 SVGAGI. In nucleotides, the CDR3 is TGTGCCAGCAACAGGGGGAACACTGAAGCTTTCTTT. It yields the protein CASNRGNTEAFF.

The V gene is TRBV30, the J gene TRBJ2-1; a weak D match, TRBD2 (5 bases). CDR1 is GTSNPN, CDR2 SVGIG, per germline (reference sequence). This CDR3 region has 14 residues. The ends were cut back, 1 base at V and 5 bases at J, with 12 bases in the middle. The CDR3 coding sequence is TGTGCCTGGAGTGCCGGGATTAACAACAATGAGCAGTTCTTC. This translates into CAWSAGINNNEQFF.

This clone was detected once. The chain links TRBV5-6 to TRBJ2-4; no definite D call. With 1 base removed from V and 1 base from J, the gap between germline ends came to 15 bases. Germline values: CDR1 SGHDT, CDR2 YYEEEE. The CDR3 length is 17 residues. CDR3 nucleotide sequence: TGTGCCAGCAGCTTGAACTCCGGGCATCTCGCCAAAAACATTCAGTACTTC. Translated, it gives CASSLNSGHLAKNIQYF.

V and J are TRBV19 and TRBJ1-3, with D hard to call. The CDR3 extends over 15 amino acids. Trimming cost V 3 bases and J 2 bases, with 11 bases left between them. Germline V gene lookup returns CDR1 LNHDA and CDR2 SQIVND (reference sequence). The CDR3 bases are TGTGCCAGTAGTATTGACAAGACCCCTGGAAACACCATATATTTT. Protein sequence: CASSIDKTPGNTIYF.

This chain links TRBV7-3 with TRBJ2-1; D unresolved. The CDR3 is made up of 13 amino acids. V was shortened by 5 bases and J by 5 bases, with 10 bases between the two germline ends. Per germline, CDR1 SGHTA and CDR2 FQGTGA. The CDR3 loop is CASSPSVDNEQFF. CDR3 DNA: TGTGCCAGCAGCCCCAGCGTGGACAATGAGCAGTTCTTC.